The present entry profiles one T cell receptor beta chain with its context. The PCR employed 60 Vbeta primers together with 13 Jbeta primers. TCRdb's copy holds only in-frame clones and misses some; the assay was immunoSEQ multiplex PCR. The table records approximately 190,000 clones, around 88% of them present only once. This record comes from a study of cytomegalovirus exposure and HLA in healthy donors. V was pared by 4 bases and J by 1 base, with 10 bases of the junction left unmatched. CDR3 length: 16 residues. The germline CDR1 and CDR2 sequences are SGHDT and YYEEEE. The source of this sequence is a man in his forties or fifties in good health and CMV-seropositive. The genes are TRBV5-6 and TRBJ1-2; TRBD1 matches at 7 bases. The sample taken for sequencing was PBMCs. The CDR3 protein is CASSGTDSRLNYGYTF. CDR3 coding DNA: TGTGCCAGCAGCGGGACAGATAGTCGTCTTAACTATGGCTACACCTTC.